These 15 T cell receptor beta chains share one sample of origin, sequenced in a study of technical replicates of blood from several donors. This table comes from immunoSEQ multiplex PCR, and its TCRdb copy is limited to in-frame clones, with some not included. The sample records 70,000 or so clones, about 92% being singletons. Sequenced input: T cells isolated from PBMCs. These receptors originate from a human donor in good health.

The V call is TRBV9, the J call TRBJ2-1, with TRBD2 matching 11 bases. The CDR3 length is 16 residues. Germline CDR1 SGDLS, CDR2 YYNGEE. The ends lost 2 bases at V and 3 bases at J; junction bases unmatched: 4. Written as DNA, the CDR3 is TGTGCCAGCAGCGTTAGCGGGAGGGCCTACTACAATGAGCAGTTCTTC. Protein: CASSVSGRAYYNEQFF.

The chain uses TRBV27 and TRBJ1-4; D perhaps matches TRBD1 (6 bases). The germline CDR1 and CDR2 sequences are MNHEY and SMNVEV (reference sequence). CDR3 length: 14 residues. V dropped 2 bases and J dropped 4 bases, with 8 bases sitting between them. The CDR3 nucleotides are TGTGCCAGCAGTTTAAGCAGGGGTAATGAAAAACTGTTTTTT. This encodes CASSLSRGNEKLFF.

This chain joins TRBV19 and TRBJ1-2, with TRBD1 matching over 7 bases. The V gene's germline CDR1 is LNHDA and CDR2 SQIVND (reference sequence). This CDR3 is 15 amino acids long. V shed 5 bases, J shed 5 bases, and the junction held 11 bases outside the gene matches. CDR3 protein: CASSVAGQRGYGYTF. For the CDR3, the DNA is TGTGCCAGTAGTGTAGCGGGACAGAGGGGTTATGGCTACACCTTC.

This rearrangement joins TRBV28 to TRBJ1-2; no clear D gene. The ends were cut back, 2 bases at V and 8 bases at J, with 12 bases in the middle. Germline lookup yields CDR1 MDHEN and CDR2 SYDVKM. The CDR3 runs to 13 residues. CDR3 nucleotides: TGTGCCAGCAGTTTAAAACTACCTCTAGGCTACACCTTC. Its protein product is CASSLKLPLGYTF.

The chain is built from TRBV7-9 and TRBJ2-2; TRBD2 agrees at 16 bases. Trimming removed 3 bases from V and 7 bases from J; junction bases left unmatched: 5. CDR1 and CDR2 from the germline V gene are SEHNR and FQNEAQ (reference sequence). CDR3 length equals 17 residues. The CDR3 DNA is TGTGCCAGCAGCTTGGGGACTAGCGGGAGGGCCGACGGGGAGCTGTTTTTT. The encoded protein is CASSLGTSGRADGELFF.

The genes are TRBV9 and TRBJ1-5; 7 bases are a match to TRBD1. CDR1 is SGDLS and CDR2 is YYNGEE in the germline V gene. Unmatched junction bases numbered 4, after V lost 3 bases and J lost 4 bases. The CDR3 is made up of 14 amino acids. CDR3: CASSAGQQNQPQHF. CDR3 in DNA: TGTGCCAGCAGCGCGGGACAGCAAAATCAGCCCCAGCATTTT.

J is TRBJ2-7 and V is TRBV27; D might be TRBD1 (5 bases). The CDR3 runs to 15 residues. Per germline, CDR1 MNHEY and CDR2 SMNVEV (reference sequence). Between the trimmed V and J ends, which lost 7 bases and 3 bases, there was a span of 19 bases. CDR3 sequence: CASTPVAGRFYEQYF. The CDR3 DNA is TGTGCCAGCACCCCGGTAGCAGGGCGCTTCTACGAGCAGTACTTC.

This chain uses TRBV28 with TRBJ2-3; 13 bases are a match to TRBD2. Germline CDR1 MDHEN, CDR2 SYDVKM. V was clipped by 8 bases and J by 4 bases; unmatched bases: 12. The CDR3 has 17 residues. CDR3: CASENTGTSGNADTQYF. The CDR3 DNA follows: TGTGCCAGCGAAAATACCGGGACTAGCGGGAATGCAGATACGCAGTATTTT.

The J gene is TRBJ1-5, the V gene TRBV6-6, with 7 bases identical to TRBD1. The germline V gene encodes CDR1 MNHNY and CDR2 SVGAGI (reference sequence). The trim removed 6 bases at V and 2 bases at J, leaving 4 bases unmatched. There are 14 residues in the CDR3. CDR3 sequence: CASSPGQGNQPQHF. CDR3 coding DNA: TGTGCCAGCAGCCCTGGACAGGGCAATCAGCCCCAGCATTTT.

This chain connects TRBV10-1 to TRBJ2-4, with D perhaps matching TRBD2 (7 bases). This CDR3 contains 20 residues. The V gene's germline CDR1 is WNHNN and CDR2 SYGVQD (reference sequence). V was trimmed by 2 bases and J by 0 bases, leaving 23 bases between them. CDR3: CASSEVPLAAGGLAKNIQYF. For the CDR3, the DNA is TGCGCCAGCAGTGAGGTTCCTCTAGCGGCTGGGGGCCTAGCCAAAAACATTCAGTACTTC.

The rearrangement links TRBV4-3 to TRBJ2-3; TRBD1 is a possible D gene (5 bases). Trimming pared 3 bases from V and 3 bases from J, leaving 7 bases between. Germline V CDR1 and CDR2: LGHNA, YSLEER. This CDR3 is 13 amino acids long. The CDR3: CASSHPGTDTQYF. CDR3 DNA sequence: TGCGCCAGCAGCCACCCAGGGACAGATACGCAGTATTTT.

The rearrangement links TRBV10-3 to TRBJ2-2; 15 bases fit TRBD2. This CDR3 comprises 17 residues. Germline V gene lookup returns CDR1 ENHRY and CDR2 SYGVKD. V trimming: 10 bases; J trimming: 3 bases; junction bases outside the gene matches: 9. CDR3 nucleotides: TGTGCCACAGGACTAGCGGGAGGGCCTACTGACACCGGGGAGCTGTTTTTT. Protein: CATGLAGGPTDTGELFF.

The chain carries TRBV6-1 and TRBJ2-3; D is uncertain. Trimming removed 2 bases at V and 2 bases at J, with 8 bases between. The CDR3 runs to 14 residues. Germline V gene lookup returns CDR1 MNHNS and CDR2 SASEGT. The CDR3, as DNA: TGTGCCAGCAGTGAACCCCCTAACACAGATACGCAGTATTTT. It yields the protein CASSEPPNTDTQYF.

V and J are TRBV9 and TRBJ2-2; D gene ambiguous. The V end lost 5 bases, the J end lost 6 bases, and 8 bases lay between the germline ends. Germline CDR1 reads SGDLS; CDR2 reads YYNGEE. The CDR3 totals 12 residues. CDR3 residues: CASSAKAGELFF. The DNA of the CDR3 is TGTGCCAGCAGTGCTAAAGCCGGGGAGCTGTTTTTT.

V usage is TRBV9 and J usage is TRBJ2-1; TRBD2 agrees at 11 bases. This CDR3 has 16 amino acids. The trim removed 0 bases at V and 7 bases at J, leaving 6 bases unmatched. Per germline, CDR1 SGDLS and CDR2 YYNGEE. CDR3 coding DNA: TGTGCCAGCAGCGTAGGACTAGCGGGAATAAGAAATGAGCAGTTCTTC. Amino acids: CASSVGLAGIRNEQFF.